The subject of this entry is one T cell receptor beta chain. Antigen unknown. Every TCR library drew on about 3,700 ng of total RNA. No DNA is given; TCRdb re-called the 5' RACE reads and lists each CDR3 protein once. Recorded here are some 150,000 distinct CDR3 sequences; the top ten clones represent 2% to 2.5%. The sample comes from a study of monozygotic twins with inflammatory bowel disease. Study-wide results and caveats: Repertoire similarity did not differ between concordant and discordant twins, perhaps due to limited power.

Germline V gene sequence: CDR1 MNHEY, CDR2 SVGEGT. This CDR3 spans 21 amino acids. The sequence came from a human donor with ulcerative colitis or Crohn's disease, or a healthy co-twin of an affected twin (not recorded which). The sample was blood. The V gene is TRBV6-2 or TRBV6-3, the J gene TRBJ2-2; TCRdb returns TRBD2, unconfirmable since there is no DNA. The CDR3 protein is CASSYSGGTSGGSSSTGELFF.